Below, 28 T cell receptor beta chains from the same sample are listed, as sequenced in a study of cytomegalovirus exposure and HLA in healthy donors (TCRdb year 2017). The method behind the library was the immunoSEQ multiplex PCR assay. Imported from immuneACCESS, the table was reduced by TCRdb to in-frame sequences with V and J called. These copies leave out some clones; in studies compared against another copy, an unresolved V gene accounts for under half, and the cause of the remainder is not known. The sample table lists 220,000 or so clones, approximately 80% of them with a count of one. The ten largest clonotypes hold over 12% of the sample. The sequenced sample was PBMCs. These receptors all come from a woman aged 30 to 39 in good health and CMV-seropositive.

The V call is TRBV9, the J call TRBJ1-5; D remains ambiguous. Trimming left V 3 bases short and J 4 bases short, with 8 bases between. CDR1 SGDLS and CDR2 YYNGEE come from the germline V gene. CDR3 size: 13 residues. The CDR3 loop is CASSAGDNQPQHF. CDR3 nucleotide sequence: TGTGCCAGCAGCGCGGGAGATAATCAGCCCCAGCATTTT. Looking up the rest from reference TRBV9 and TRBJ1-5 gives the full variable domain: DSGVTQTPKHLITATGQRVTLRCSPRSGDLSVYWYQQSLDQGLQFLIQYYNGEERAKGNILERFSAQQFPDLHSELNLSSLELGDSALYFCASSAGDNQPQHFGDGTRLSIL.

The V gene is TRBV7-9, the J gene TRBJ1-1; TRBD1 is a possible D gene (5 bases). Trimming pared 4 bases from V and 1 base from J, leaving 10 bases between. This CDR3 has 14 residues. The germline V gene has CDR1 SEHNR and CDR2 FQNEAQ (reference sequence). In DNA form, the CDR3 reads TGTGCCAGCAGCTCGGGGACGGCGAACACTGAAGCTTTCTTT. It codes for CASSSGTANTEAFF.

The chain carries TRBV9 and TRBJ2-1; no definite D call. Trimming cost V 0 bases and J 5 bases, with 9 bases left between them. The CDR3 consists of 14 residues. Germline V gene data show CDR1 as SGDLS and CDR2 as YYNGEE. The CDR3 region has the DNA TGTGCCAGCAGCGTAGACGCCGCCGACAATGAGCAGTTCTTC. Translating gives CASSVDAADNEQFF. Complete variable domain (other parts from reference TRBV9 and TRBJ2-1): DSGVTQTPKHLITATGQRVTLRCSPRSGDLSVYWYQQSLDQGLQFLIQYYNGEERAKGNILERFSAQQFPDLHSELNLSSLELGDSALYFCASSVDAADNEQFFGPGTRLTVL.

The V and J genes are TRBV9 and TRBJ1-1, with a tentative D call TRBD1 (6 bases). The CDR3 contains 17 residues. From germline, CDR1 is SGDLS and CDR2 YYNGEE. With 0 bases removed from V and 0 bases from J, the gap between germline ends came to 15 bases. The CDR3 spells CASSVEGGPTMNTEAFF. CDR3 coding DNA: TGTGCCAGCAGCGTAGAGGGGGGTCCTACGATGAACACTGAAGCTTTCTTT.

V gene TRBV11-2 combines with J gene TRBJ2-3; the D is unclear. The CDR3 runs 13 residues. Trimming removed 5 bases from V and 6 bases from J, with 12 bases in between. Germline V gene sequence: CDR1 SGHAT, CDR2 FQNNGV. The CDR3 protein is CASSPAAADTQYF. The CDR3 DNA follows: TGTGCCAGCAGCCCCGCCGCCGCCGATACGCAGTATTTT.

The chain joins TRBV4-1 to TRBJ2-7, with D perhaps given as TRBD1 or TRBD2 (5 bases each). This CDR3 is 17 amino acids long. Trimming removed 1 base from V and 0 bases from J, with 16 bases in between. Germline CDR1 MGHRA, CDR2 YSYEKL. CDR3 in amino acids: CASSQVRLRDGSYEQYF. For the CDR3, the DNA is TGCGCCAGCAGCCAAGTTCGTCTCCGGGACGGCTCCTACGAGCAGTACTTC.

This chain connects TRBV30 to TRBJ2-5; TRBD1 matches 7 bases. V shed 3 bases and J 4 bases; nucleotides not matched to a gene: 8. The length of the CDR3 is 14 residues. Per germline, CDR1 GTSNPN and CDR2 SVGIG (reference sequence). The CDR3 sequence: CAWSQATGPETQYF. In DNA form, the CDR3 reads TGTGCCTGGAGCCAAGCGACAGGGCCAGAGACCCAGTACTTC. The full variable domain, with the rest looked up from reference TRBV30 and TRBJ2-5, is SQTIHQWPATLVQPVGSPLSLECTVEGTSNPNLYWYRQAAGRGLQLLFYSVGIGQISSEVPQNLSASRPQDRQFILSSKKLLLSDSGFYLCAWSQATGPETQYFGPGTRLLVL.

This clone was seen a single time. This chain connects TRBV7-6 to TRBJ2-7; 8 bases map to TRBD2. V was clipped by 5 bases and J by 5 bases; unmatched bases: 5. The CDR3 loop spans 13 amino acids. Germline CDR1 and CDR2: SGHVS and FNYEAQ. The CDR3 DNA reads TGTGCCAGCAGCCCGGGGGGGGGTAACGAGCAGTACTTC. Protein sequence: CASSPGGGNEQYF.

This chain uses TRBV4-3 with TRBJ2-3; D assignment may be TRBD1 or TRBD2 (5 bases each). The CDR3 is 13 residues long. V lost 5 bases and J lost 4, with 10 bases in between. Germline CDR1 is LGHNA and CDR2 is YSLEER. CDR3 bases: TGCGCCAGCAGCGGGAGCAGGGCAGATACGCAGTATTTT. Translated: CASSGSRADTQYF.

This clone was observed a single time. This sequence joins TRBV27 and TRBJ1-2; 9 bases are shared with TRBD1. CDR1 is MNHEY and CDR2 is SMNVEV in the germline V gene (reference sequence). V trimming: 8 bases; J trimming: 6 bases; junction bases outside the gene matches: 13. This CDR3 spans 15 amino acids. For the CDR3, the DNA is TGTGCCAGCCGACAACCCGGGACAGGGAATAATGGCTACACCTTC. Its translation: CASRQPGTGNNGYTF.

This chain joins TRBV10-1 and TRBJ1-4; D not resolved. This CDR3 contains 15 residues. The V gene's germline CDR1 is WNHNN and CDR2 SYGVQD (reference sequence). Trimming took off 0 bases at V and 4 bases at J, with 9 bases between the two ends. This CDR3 is CASSESGDINEKLFF. CDR3 DNA: TGCGCCAGCAGTGAGTCCGGCGATATTAATGAAAAACTGTTTTTT.

The V gene is TRBV5-5, the J gene TRBJ2-7; no reliable D call. Germline assignment: CDR1 SGHKS and CDR2 YYEKEE (reference sequence). V shed 2 bases and J shed 0 bases, with 15 bases lying between them. The CDR3 sequence is 16 residues long. The CDR3 DNA follows: TGTGCCAGCAGCTTTAGGAGCAAGTTTGTCTCCTACGAGCAGTACTTC. It yields the protein CASSFRSKFVSYEQYF.

The chain is built from TRBV7-3 and TRBJ2-3, with a weak D call TRBD2 (6 bases). The V end lost 4 bases, the J end lost 5 bases, and 16 bases lay between the germline ends. This CDR3 has 15 amino acids. Germline assignment: CDR1 SGHTA and CDR2 FQGTGA. The CDR3 reads CASSSIGGEGDTQYF. The CDR3 bases are TGTGCCAGCAGCTCCATCGGGGGAGAGGGAGATACGCAGTATTTT.

The chain uses TRBV25-1 and TRBJ1-1, with D perhaps matching TRBD1 (5 bases). The CDR3 is 13 residues long. Per the germline V gene, CDR1 is MGHDK and CDR2 is SYGVNS. V lost 10 bases and J lost 10, with 22 bases in between. DNA of the CDR3: TGTGCCACCTCCCAAGTGGGGGATGTGGTAGCTTTCTTT. Its translation: CATSQVGDVVAFF.

This chain joins TRBV7-6 and TRBJ2-2; D gene ambiguous. Per the germline V gene, CDR1 is SGHVS and CDR2 is FNYEAQ. The V end was cut by 2 bases, the J end by 5 bases, with 15 bases between. This CDR3 is built from 16 residues. The CDR3 here is CASSLMENSWTGELFF. In DNA form, the CDR3 reads TGTGCCAGCAGCTTAATGGAAAATAGTTGGACCGGGGAGCTGTTTTTT.

The chain has TRBV5-1 and TRBJ2-7; D is possibly TRBD2 (5 bases). The CDR3 contains 14 residues. CDR1 is SGHRS and CDR2 is YFSETQ in the germline V gene. Trimming pared 2 bases from V and 1 base from J, leaving 10 bases between. CDR3 nucleotides: TGCGCCAGCAGCTTAAGAGGGATGTCCTACGAGCAGTACTTC. This gives the protein CASSLRGMSYEQYF.

The chain recombines TRBV6-5 with TRBJ2-7; 13 nucleotides align to TRBD2. From germline, CDR1 is MNHEY and CDR2 SVGAGI. CDR3 size: 15 residues. After removal of 6 bases from V and 7 bases from J, the junction contained 9 bases not matched to a gene. The CDR3 sequence is CASSSGTSGKREQYF. Written as DNA, the CDR3 is TGTGCCAGCAGCTCTGGGACTAGCGGGAAACGGGAGCAGTACTTC.

The rearrangement links TRBV5-1 to TRBJ2-1; no reliable D call. The CDR3 length is 13 residues. The germline CDR1 and CDR2 sequences are SGHRS and YFSETQ. V dropped 0 bases and J dropped 1 base, with 2 bases sitting between them. The DNA for the CDR3 is TGCGCCAGCAGCTTGGATTCCTACAATGAGCAGTTCTTC. It translates to CASSLDSYNEQFF.

Points on this clone: Different DNA sequences within this sample yield the same CDR3. The chain carries TRBV6-5 and TRBJ2-7; D is uncertain. This CDR3 spans 13 amino acids. CDR1 and CDR2 (germline): MNHEY, SVGAGI. Trimming removed 3 bases at V and 0 bases at J, with 6 bases between. The CDR3, as DNA: TGTGCCAGCAGTTATTCGAGCTCCTACGAGCAGTACTTC. It encodes CASSYSSSYEQYF.

The gene calls are TRBV30 and TRBJ1-2, with D hard to call. The CDR3 runs to 14 residues. The germline V gene has CDR1 GTSNPN and CDR2 SVGIG (reference sequence). The ends were cut back, 1 base at V and 8 bases at J, with 17 bases in the middle. The CDR3 spells CAWSGVSRPFGYTF. The DNA for the CDR3 is TGTGCCTGGAGTGGGGTGTCTAGGCCGTTCGGCTACACCTTC.

V gene TRBV25-1 combines with J gene TRBJ2-3; 7 nucleotides line up with TRBD2. J gave up 0 bases and V 4 bases, and 10 bases lay outside the gene matches. In germline, CDR1 is MGHDK, CDR2 SYGVNS. The CDR3 has 17 amino acids. CDR3 residues: CASSAYRGRASTDTQYF. CDR3 sequence (DNA): TGTGCCAGCAGTGCATACCGGGGGAGGGCTAGCACAGATACGCAGTATTTT.

The chain combines TRBV7-2 with TRBJ2-7; 11 bases line up with TRBD2. The V and J ends lost 0 bases and 4 bases, in that order; junction bases with no gene match: 5. Germline V gene sequence: CDR1 SGHTA, CDR2 FQGNSA. CDR3 size: 16 residues. CDR3 coding DNA: TGTGCCAGCAGCTTAGCTGTGTCTAGCGGGAGGTACGAGCAGTACTTC. Translating it yields CASSLAVSSGRYEQYF.

This clone was picked up one time. This chain uses TRBV27 with TRBJ2-1, with D unclear. The CDR3 loop spans 14 amino acids. CDR1 is MNHEY, CDR2 SMNVEV, per germline (reference sequence). Trimming took 4 bases from V and 8 from J, leaving 15 bases between them. This chain's CDR3 is CASSSRTQGDEQFF. The CDR3 bases are TGTGCCAGCAGTTCCCGGACCCAAGGAGATGAGCAGTTCTTC.

Only one count was recorded for this clone. DNA of the CDR3: TGTGCCAGCAGTGATAACGGTTACGGCTACACCTTC. Translated: CASSDNGYGYTF. This chain links TRBV25-1 with TRBJ1-2, with D hard to call. The CDR3 length is 12 residues. Germline V gene lookup returns CDR1 MGHDK and CDR2 SYGVNS. Trimming stripped 3 bases from V and 8 bases from J, with 10 bases between.

The chain links TRBV28 to TRBJ2-7; maybe TRBD1 (5 bases). V lost 5 bases and J 3 bases, leaving 14 bases between the germline ends. The V gene's germline CDR1 is MDHEN and CDR2 SYDVKM. CDR3 length: 14 residues. As DNA, the CDR3 is TGTGCCAGCAGTGCACAGGAATCCGGCTACGAGCAGTACTTC. It specifies CASSAQESGYEQYF.

The V and J genes are TRBV4-1 and TRBJ2-1; no reliable D call. Trimming removed 3 bases at V and 8 bases at J, with 17 bases between. The CDR3 is 15 residues long. From germline, CDR1 is MGHRA and CDR2 YSYEKL. In nucleotides, the CDR3 is TGCGCCAGCAGCCAGGGCGGATTGGGTGCGGATGAGCAGTTCTTC. Translated: CASSQGGLGADEQFF.

The rearrangement links TRBV4-1 to TRBJ2-3; maybe TRBD2 (6 bases). V dropped 5 bases and J dropped 2 bases, with 14 bases sitting between them. The CDR3 runs 15 residues. CDR1 is MGHRA, CDR2 YSYEKL, per germline. The CDR3 is CASSSRLVLTDTQYF. In nucleotides, the CDR3 is TGCGCCAGCAGCTCAAGACTAGTGCTCACAGATACGCAGTATTTT.

V and J are TRBV6-5 and TRBJ2-1; D is undetermined. Germline CDR1 MNHEY, CDR2 SVGAGI. V lost 6 bases to trimming and J lost 0 bases, with 6 bases between them. This CDR3 is built from 13 residues. DNA of the CDR3: TGTGCCAGCAGCTATAACTCCTACAATGAGCAGTTCTTC. Protein: CASSYNSYNEQFF.